Following are 18 T cell receptor beta chains from one sample sequenced in a study of spatial heterogeneity in lung cancer. MiXCR, run by TCRdb on the 5' RACE reads, gives a single entry per CDR3 protein. The data show approximately 2,200 distinct CDR3 sequences, approximately 12% seen once. The sample's time point: sample taken at primary tumor resection. Sequencing covered unsorted whole RNA taken from tumor, nontumor lung or frozen PBMC. The specimen comprised normal lung tissue next to the tumor, sampled at surgery. Source of these receptors: a male donor with early-stage non-small cell lung cancer.

Within the sample, this clonotype is medium-sized. This beta chain is off target for a library built for alpha chains, so its abundance means little. The chain recombines TRBV6-5 with TRBJ2-3, with 7 bases identical to TRBD1. Germline-derived CDR1 and CDR2 are MNHEY and SVGAGI. This CDR3 spans 12 amino acids. Trimming took 7 bases from V and 5 from J; bases not matched to a gene: 3. CDR3 in DNA: TGTGCCAGCAAAGGGGGCAGAGATACGCAGTATTTT. Translation: CASKGGRDTQYF.

By share, this clonotype counts as large (0.1 to 1%). A library made for alpha chains picked up this beta chain off target, so its size means little. The chain employs TRBV9 and TRBJ2-2; D is undetermined. CDR3 length: 15 residues. V was cut by 3 bases and J by 6 bases, with 15 bases left in between. Per germline, CDR1 SGDLS and CDR2 YYNGEE. CDR3 coding DNA: TGTGCCAGCAGCGGCACAGTCGGCCTCCCCGGGGAGCTGTTTTTT. Translation gives CASSGTVGLPGELFF. The whole variable domain, remainder taken from reference TRBV9 and TRBJ2-2, is DSGVTQTPKHLITATGQRVTLRCSPRSGDLSVYWYQQSLDQGLQFLIQYYNGEERAKGNILERFSAQQFPDLHSELNLSSLELGDSALYFCASSGTVGLPGELFFGEGSRLTVL.

To note about this clonotype: This beta chain is an unintended read in a library built for alpha chains; its size means little. The chain recombines TRBV29-1 with TRBJ2-3; 10 bases agree with TRBD1. The trim removed 0 bases at V and 4 bases at J, leaving 7 bases unmatched. The CDR3 spans 16 residues. Germline CDR1 reads SQVTM; CDR2 reads ANQGSEA. CDR3 DNA: TGCAGCGTTGAAGATCCGGGACAGGGGATTTCAGATACGCAGTATTTT. It yields the protein CSVEDPGQGISDTQYF.

This clonotype rates as medium-sized. The library was built for alpha chains, so this beta chain is an off-target read and its size means little. V is TRBV28 and J is TRBJ1-5, with 8 bases identical to TRBD1. In germline, CDR1 is MDHEN, CDR2 SYDVKM. Trimming cost V 5 bases and J 7 bases; bases outside gene matches: 10. The CDR3 runs to 15 residues. The CDR3 sequence is CASSPRQGHGQPQHF. CDR3 nucleotide sequence: TGTGCCAGCAGTCCCCGACAGGGGCACGGGCAGCCCCAGCATTTT.

This clonotype was counted between two and nine times. This beta chain slipped into a library made for alpha chains as a stray read, so its size is not meaningful. The V call is TRBV18, the J call TRBJ2-7; 9 bases are a match to TRBD1. Trimming at V came to 6 bases and at J to 4 bases, leaving 7 bases not matched to a gene. This CDR3 contains 14 residues. Germline CDR1 reads KGHSH; CDR2 reads LQKENI. CDR3 bases: TGTGCCAGCTCCACCCGGGACAGGGTGTACGAGCAGTACTTC. Protein sequence: CASSTRDRVYEQYF.

Relative to its sample, this clonotype is medium-sized. Within a library made for alpha chains, this beta chain is off target, and its count is uninformative. CDR3: CASSLRQGNSPLHF. CDR3 sequence (DNA): TGTGCCAGCAGCTTAAGGCAGGGGAATTCACCCCTCCACTTT. The gene calls are TRBV7-8 and TRBJ1-6; TRBD1 is a possible D gene (6 bases). Germline V gene lookup returns CDR1 SGHVS and CDR2 FQNEAQ. The CDR3 spans 14 residues. V was pared by 2 bases and J by 7 bases, with 9 bases between.

In the case of this clonotype: In a library made to pick up alpha chains, this beta chain is a stray read with a size that means little. The CDR3 nucleotides read TGTGCCAGCAGGGCTCAAGAGACCCAGTACTTC. Its translation is CASRAQETQYF. This chain uses TRBV11-1 with TRBJ2-5; D not resolved. The CDR3 is 11 residues long. Germline CDR1 reads SGHAT; CDR2 reads FQDESV (reference sequence). The V end was cut by 6 bases, the J end by 2 bases, with 4 bases between. Combining the CDR3 with reference TRBV11-1 and TRBJ2-5 gives the whole variable domain EAEVAQSPRYKITEKSQAVAFWCDPISGHATLYWYRQILGQGPELLVQFQDESVVDDSQLPKDRFSAERLKGVDSTLKIQPAELGDSAMYLCASRAQETQYFGPGTRLLVL.

Details on this clonotype: A library made for alpha chains picked up this beta chain off target, so its size means little. This chain connects TRBV29-1 to TRBJ2-1; 10 bases align to TRBD1. The length of the CDR3 is 14 residues. Per germline, CDR1 SQVTM and CDR2 ANQGSEA. Losses at the gene ends were 7 bases for V and 5 bases for J; bases not matched to a gene: 8. The CDR3 DNA is TGCAGCGCCAGGGACAGGGGTTGGGACAATGAGCAGTTCTTC. Protein sequence: CSARDRGWDNEQFF.

This clonotype is termed medium-sized. The size of this beta chain means little, since it is a stray read in a library made for alpha chains. The chain carries TRBV12-3 or TRBV12-4 and TRBJ1-1; 7 bases map to TRBD1. CDR3 size: 14 residues. Germline trimming cut 5 bases from V and 5 bases from J; bases unmatched to any gene: 8. CDR3 sequence: CASSPRDRTTEAFF. CDR3 DNA sequence: TGTGCCAGCAGTCCCCGGGACAGAACAACTGAAGCTTTCTTT.

This clonotype was seen only a few times. The library was built for alpha chains, so this beta chain is an off-target read and its size means little. The chain employs TRBV7-2 and TRBJ2-7; TRBD2 agrees at 9 bases. CDR1 and CDR2 (germline): SGHTA, FQGNSA. This CDR3 spans 15 amino acids. Trimming removed 3 bases from V and 7 bases from J; junction bases left unmatched: 10. CDR3: CASSFFSGRAWEQYF. CDR3 sequence (DNA): TGTGCCAGCAGCTTTTTTAGCGGGAGAGCGTGGGAGCAGTACTTC.

A word on this clonotype: Since the library was made to target alpha chains, this beta chain is a stray read and its abundance is not meaningful. The gene calls are TRBV7-8 and TRBJ2-2; the match to TRBD1 covers 10 bases. The CDR3 contains 14 residues. The J segment lost 5 bases and the V segment lost 8 bases, leaving 5 bases of the junction unmatched. Per germline, CDR1 SGHVS and CDR2 FQNEAQ. CDR3 amino acids: CASFPGQGTGELFF. In nucleotides, the CDR3 is TGTGCCAGCTTTCCGGGACAGGGGACCGGGGAGCTGTTTTTT.

This clonotype showed up many times. Found in a library prepared for alpha chains, this beta chain is an off-target read, and its abundance has little meaning. The chain combines TRBV7-2 with TRBJ1-5, with D maybe TRBD1 (6 bases). This CDR3 region has 15 residues. V lost 5 bases, J lost 7 bases, and 18 bases lay in between. Germline V lookup: CDR1 SGHTA, CDR2 FQGNSA. For the CDR3, the DNA is TGTGCCAGCAGCCCCTGGGGGGGCGCAGTCCAGCCCCAGCATTTT. Protein: CASSPWGGAVQPQHF.

In this sample, this clonotype is medium-sized. This beta chain turned up in a library designed for alpha chains; as an off-target read, its abundance says little. The chain links TRBV28 to TRBJ2-2; perhaps D is TRBD1 or TRBD2 (6 bases each). The CDR3 is 14 amino acids. V was pared by 4 bases and J by 2 bases, with 8 bases between. In germline, CDR1 is MDHEN, CDR2 SYDVKM. CDR3 nucleotide sequence: TGTGCCAGCAGTTGGGGGGCCAACACCGGGGAGCTGTTTTTT. The encoded protein is CASSWGANTGELFF.

This clonotype is labeled large. Little can be read into the size of this beta chain, an off-target read in a library designed for alpha chains. This chain joins TRBV30 and TRBJ1-1; D might be TRBD1 (6 bases). The CDR3 sequence is 12 residues long. Per the germline V gene, CDR1 is GTSNPN and CDR2 is SVGIG (reference sequence). Trimming stripped 2 bases from V and 11 bases from J, with 15 bases between. The DNA of the CDR3 is TGTGCCTGGAGTAAAGGAGGGGGTGGTGCTTTCTTT. Its translation: CAWSKGGGGAFF.

By share of the sample, this clonotype is medium-sized. Since the library was made to target alpha chains, this beta chain is a stray read and its abundance is not meaningful. The V and J genes are TRBV6-5 and TRBJ2-3; the D gene is possibly TRBD2 (6 bases). Germline V lookup: CDR1 MNHEY, CDR2 SVGAGI. The CDR3 totals 15 residues. The V and J ends lost 3 bases and 4 bases respectively, with 14 bases between them. The CDR3 reads CASSYSTSGADTQYF. CDR3 DNA: TGTGCCAGCAGTTATTCGACTAGTGGAGCAGATACGCAGTATTTT.

This clonotype was recorded many times. In a library made to pick up alpha chains, this beta chain is a stray read with a size that means little. The genes are TRBV28 and TRBJ2-2; no clear D gene. The CDR3 spans 15 residues. Trimming pared 5 bases from V and 7 bases from J, leaving 17 bases between. Germline CDR1 and CDR2: MDHEN and SYDVKM. The CDR3 sequence: CASSRYKPPGGELFF. CDR3 nucleotide sequence: TGTGCCAGCAGTCGCTACAAACCCCCGGGCGGGGAGCTGTTTTTT.

This clonotype is medium-sized within its sample. Little can be read into the size of this beta chain, an off-target read in a library designed for alpha chains. The chain employs TRBV29-1 and TRBJ1-1; possible D gene TRBD1, 5 bases. V was trimmed by 6 bases and J by 8 bases, leaving 16 bases between them. The CDR3 spans 12 residues. From germline, CDR1 is SQVTM and CDR2 ANQGSEA. Here the CDR3 reads CSVTVVGTEAFF. The CDR3 DNA reads as TGCAGCGTAACCGTTGTAGGGACGGAAGCTTTCTTT.

The sample holds many counts of this clonotype. As an off-target read in a library built for alpha chains, this beta chain has a frequency of little significance. V is TRBV20-1 and J is TRBJ2-3, with D perhaps assigned TRBD1 or TRBD2 (5 bases each). Trimming cost V 2 bases and J 1 base, with 13 bases left between them. Germline loops: CDR1 DFQATT, CDR2 SNEGSKA (reference sequence). This CDR3 contains 15 residues. CDR3 bases: TGCAGTGCTAGACGGGTGGGGGACCGCACAGATACGCAGTATTTT. Translated: CSARRVGDRTDTQYF.